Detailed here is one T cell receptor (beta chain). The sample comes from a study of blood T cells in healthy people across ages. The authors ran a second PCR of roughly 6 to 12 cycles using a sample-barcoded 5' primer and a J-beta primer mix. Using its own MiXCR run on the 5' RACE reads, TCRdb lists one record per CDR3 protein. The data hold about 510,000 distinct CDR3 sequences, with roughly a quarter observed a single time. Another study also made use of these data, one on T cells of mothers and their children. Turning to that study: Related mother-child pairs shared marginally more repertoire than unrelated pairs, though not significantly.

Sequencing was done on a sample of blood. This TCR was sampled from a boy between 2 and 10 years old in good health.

CDR3 loop: CSVDNAAGPYTEAFF. The DNA of the CDR3 is TGCAGCGTTGATAACGCGGCCGGGCCCTACACTGAAGCTTTCTTT. The chain links TRBV29-1 to TRBJ1-1, with D hard to call. In germline, CDR1 is SQVTM, CDR2 ANQGSEA. This CDR3 contains 15 residues. V was pared by 3 bases and J by 3 bases, with 17 bases between.